This T cell receptor (beta chain) was captured in a study of T-cell memory formation after mild COVID-19. Study details: TCR clusters largely stayed donor specific. Findings and limits, study-wide: Of the contracting clones, CD4+ ones lay mainly in CM and EM, and CD8+ ones in EMRA.

With V trimmed by 3 bases and J by 4 bases, 8 bases remained unmatched. This CDR3 has 15 amino acids. Germline CDR1 DFQATT, CDR2 SNEGSKA (reference sequence). With regard to this clonotype: Its antigen is not identified.

Via MiXCR, TCRdb re-called the 5' RACE reads, giving one row per CDR3 protein. Here the sample spans around 250,000 distinct CDR3 sequences, around 15% being singletons. The chain links TRBV20-1 to TRBJ2-2; 7 nucleotides align to TRBD2. Sequencing used PBMCs or a T cell subset sorted from them (not recorded which). The clonotype originates from a man younger than 35 who had mild COVID-19 (a few samples of this study predate the infection). Cell type and time point are not known. CDR3 in amino acids: CSASRLARGTGELFF. As DNA, the CDR3 is TGCAGTGCTAGTCGACTAGCTCGAGGCACCGGGGAGCTGTTTTTT.